Described below is a single T cell receptor (beta chain) sequence and its context. Its target is not known. CDR1 is SNHLY and CDR2 is FYNNEI in the germline V gene. The CDR3 is 12 residues long. Trimming took 10 bases from V and 2 from J, leaving 12 bases between them. Here immunoSEQ multiplex PCR was the method, and the copy in TCRdb shows in-frame clones only, minus some. The sample shows roughly 150,000 clones, approximately 95% of them seen only once. The sample comes from a study of T cell responses to AZD1222 COVID-19 vaccine. Study-wide findings and caveats: Repertoires were collected only later (after the peak T cell response had occurred). Just 5 to 7 people given AZD1222 tested seropositive at baseline. Among the donors, most were white British and more were female, and clonal diversity was possibly underestimated. Regions left unmutated in variants are reportedly the target of nearly half of spike-specific TCRs.

The chain combines TRBV2 with TRBJ2-7; tentative D call: TRBD1 (6 bases). The sequence derives from an adult who received the AZD1222 COVID-19 vaccine. This material consisted of peripheral blood, taken 28 days after the second AZD1222 dose. The CDR3 DNA follows: TGTGCCACCAGGACAGAGACCTACGAGCAGTACTTC. Its translation is CATRTETYEQYF.